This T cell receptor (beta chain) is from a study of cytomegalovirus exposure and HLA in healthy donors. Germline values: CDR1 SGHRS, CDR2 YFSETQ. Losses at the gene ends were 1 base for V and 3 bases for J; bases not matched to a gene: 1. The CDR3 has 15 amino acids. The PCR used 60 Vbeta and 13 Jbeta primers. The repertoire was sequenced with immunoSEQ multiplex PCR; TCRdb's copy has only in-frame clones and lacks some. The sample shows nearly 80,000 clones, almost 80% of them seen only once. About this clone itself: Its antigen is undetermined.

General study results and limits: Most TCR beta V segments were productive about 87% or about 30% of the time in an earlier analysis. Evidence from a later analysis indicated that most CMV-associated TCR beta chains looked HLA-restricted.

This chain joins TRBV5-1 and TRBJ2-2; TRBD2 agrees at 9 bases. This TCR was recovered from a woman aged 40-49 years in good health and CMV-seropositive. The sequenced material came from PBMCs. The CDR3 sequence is CASSLRLADTGELFF. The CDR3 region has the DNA TGCGCCAGCAGCTTGCGACTAGCGGACACCGGGGAGCTGTTTTTT.